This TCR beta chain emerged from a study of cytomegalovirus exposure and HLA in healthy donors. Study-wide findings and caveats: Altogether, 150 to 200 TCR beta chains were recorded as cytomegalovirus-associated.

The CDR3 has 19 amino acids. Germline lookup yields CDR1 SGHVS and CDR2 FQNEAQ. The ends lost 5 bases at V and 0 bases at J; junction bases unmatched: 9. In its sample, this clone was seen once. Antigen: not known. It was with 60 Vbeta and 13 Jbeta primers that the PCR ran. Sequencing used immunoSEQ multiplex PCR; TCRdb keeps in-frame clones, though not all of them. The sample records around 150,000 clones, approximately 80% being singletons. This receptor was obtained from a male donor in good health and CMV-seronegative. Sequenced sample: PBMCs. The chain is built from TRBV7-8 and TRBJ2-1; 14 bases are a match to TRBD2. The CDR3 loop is CASSPLTSGGASSYNEQFF. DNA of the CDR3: TGTGCCAGCAGCCCGCTGACTAGCGGGGGGGCGAGCTCCTACAATGAGCAGTTCTTC.